The 23 T cell receptor beta chains listed next were all sequenced from one sample in a study of human T cells and chemical hapten exposure. Indicated time point: pre-sensitization, week 0. Treatment described: therapeutic diphenylcyclopropenone sensitization with weekly scalp DPC. TCRdb called the RACE reads again in MiXCR, with one record for every CDR3 protein. The sample lists about 74,000 distinct CDR3 sequences, around 15% occurring once. The sequences come from whole blood, collected in connection with sensitization to the hapten diphenylcyclopropenone (DPC). These receptors were collected from a woman in her forties or fifties with alopecia areata. Some clones in this sample may be carry-over from other donors' samples.

The gene calls are TRBV20-1 and TRBJ2-7; 13 bases are a match to TRBD2. V was clipped by 5 bases and J by 2 bases; unmatched bases: 3. Germline lookup yields CDR1 DFQATT and CDR2 SNEGSKA (reference sequence). CDR3 length: 14 residues. CDR3 sequence reads: CSAQGTSGTYEQYF. The CDR3 nucleotides read TGCAGTGCTCAGGGGACTAGCGGGACCTACGAGCAGTACTTC.

J is TRBJ2-1 and V is TRBV7-2; D gene uncertain. The CDR3 length is 11 residues. Germline V gene lookup returns CDR1 SGHTA and CDR2 FQGNSA. V shed 4 bases and J shed 8 bases, with 6 bases lying between them. CDR3 protein: CASSSFHEQFF. The CDR3 bases are TGTGCCAGCAGCTCTTTCCATGAGCAGTTCTTC.

This clonotype was observed a handful of times. The chain recombines TRBV20-1 with TRBJ2-7; TRBD2 aligns across 9 bases. Germline V gives CDR1 DFQATT, CDR2 SNEGSKA (reference sequence). Trimming cost V 5 bases and J 2 bases; bases outside gene matches: 7. There are 14 residues in the CDR3. The CDR3 is CSAPSGRFAYEQYF. In nucleotides, the CDR3 is TGCAGTGCTCCAAGCGGGAGGTTCGCCTACGAGCAGTACTTC.

This clonotype occurred many times. The CDR3 region is CAISESRAYEQYF. DNA for the CDR3: TGTGCCATCAGTGAGTCGAGGGCCTACGAGCAGTACTTC. The chain joins TRBV10-3 to TRBJ2-7; possibly TRBD2 for D (5 bases). The length of the CDR3 is 13 residues. CDR1 ENHRY and CDR2 SYGVKD come from the germline V gene. Trimming stripped 0 bases from V and 2 bases from J, with 5 bases between.

This clonotype has a handful of counts. The V gene is TRBV9, the J gene TRBJ2-1; 11 bases are shared with TRBD2. The CDR3 spans 15 residues. J was trimmed by 4 bases and V by 4 bases; bases with no gene match: 4. Germline V CDR1 and CDR2: SGDLS, YYNGEE. The CDR3 loop reads CASSPTSGKYNEQFF. DNA of the CDR3: TGTGCCAGCAGCCCGACTAGCGGGAAGTACAATGAGCAGTTCTTC.

This clonotype occurred many times. The CDR3 DNA reads TGTGCCAGCAGCCCGGGAGTCGGGACTAGCGTCTACAATGAGCAGTTCTTC. Amino acids: CASSPGVGTSVYNEQFF. The J gene is TRBJ2-1, the V gene TRBV3-1; 10 positions agree with TRBD2. This CDR3 contains 17 residues. Germline V lookup: CDR1 LGHDT, CDR2 YNNKEL (reference sequence). J was trimmed by 3 bases and V by 4 bases; bases with no gene match: 9.

V gene TRBV12-3 or TRBV12-4 combines with J gene TRBJ1-3; unclear D gene. This CDR3 comprises 11 residues. V gave up 3 bases and J gave up 6 bases, with 3 bases separating them. CDR3 DNA sequence: TGTGCCAGCAGTTTCTCAAACACCATATATTTT. Protein product: CASSFSNTIYF.

The chain has TRBV6-5 and TRBJ2-7, with D possibly being TRBD1 (7 bases). Trimming pared 5 bases from V and 4 bases from J, leaving 15 bases between. The CDR3 sequence is 14 residues long. Germline-derived CDR1 and CDR2 are MNHEY and SVGAGI. The CDR3 loop reads CASSAGGRGYEQYF. The CDR3 DNA sequence: TGTGCCAGCAGTGCAGGGGGGCGCGGTTACGAGCAGTACTTC.

This clonotype has a handful of counts. The chain couples TRBV11-2 to TRBJ2-7, with D tentatively TRBD1 (6 bases). The CDR3 has 13 residues. The V and J ends lost 8 bases and 7 bases respectively, with 18 bases between them. CDR1 SGHAT and CDR2 FQNNGV come from the germline V gene. CDR3 coding DNA: TGTGCCAGCGGACACAGGGTAGATGGGGAGCAGTACTTC. This gives the protein CASGHRVDGEQYF.

A few counts support this clonotype. CDR3 residues: CASSLTTGELFF. Here the CDR3 DNA reads TGTGCCAGCAGTTTAACCACCGGGGAGCTGTTTTTT. The chain joins TRBV12-3 or TRBV12-4 to TRBJ2-2; D gene unclear. The CDR3 extends over 12 amino acids. Trimming took 2 bases from V and 4 from J, leaving 2 bases between them.

V is TRBV12-3 or TRBV12-4 and J is TRBJ2-7, with a weak D call TRBD1 (5 bases). The CDR3 runs 13 residues. Trimming cost V 5 bases and J 7 bases, with 15 bases left between them. The CDR3 region is CASSLGHRQEQYF. CDR3 bases: TGTGCCAGCAGTCTGGGGCACCGGCAGGAGCAGTACTTC.

The chain carries TRBV27 and TRBJ2-2; the match to TRBD1 covers 8 bases. Trimming cost V 6 bases and J 5 bases; bases outside gene matches: 8. The length of the CDR3 is 15 residues. Germline V CDR1 and CDR2: MNHEY, SMNVEV (reference sequence). CDR3 amino acids: CASSHDRQGTGELFF. The CDR3 nucleotides read TGTGCCAGCAGCCATGACCGACAGGGGACCGGGGAGCTGTTTTTT.

The chain uses TRBV5-1 and TRBJ1-6; 7 bases are a match to TRBD1. This CDR3 spans 14 amino acids. V shed 4 bases and J 6 bases; nucleotides not matched to a gene: 4. Germline values: CDR1 SGHRS, CDR2 YFSETQ. CDR3 DNA: TGCGCCAGCAGCACAGGGGACATTAATTCACCCCTCCACTTT. It encodes CASSTGDINSPLHF.

This clonotype has a handful of counts. This sequence joins TRBV15 and TRBJ2-3, with D possibly being TRBD2 (6 bases). Trimming left V 1 base short and J 3 bases short, with 14 bases between. In germline, CDR1 is LNHNV, CDR2 YYDKDF (reference sequence). This CDR3 is built from 16 residues. CDR3 loop: CATSRVPGTPTDTQYF. The CDR3 coding sequence is TGTGCCACCAGCAGAGTCCCCGGGACTCCAACAGATACGCAGTATTTT.

This clonotype was seen only a few times. The V gene is TRBV18, the J gene TRBJ2-7; D may correspond to TRBD1 or TRBD2 (5 bases each). The germline gives CDR1 KGHSH, CDR2 LQKENI. The CDR3 consists of 15 residues. The germline V and J ends were trimmed by 3 bases and 7 bases, with 19 bases remaining between them. The CDR3 region is CASSPREAVLPEQYF. The CDR3 DNA is TGTGCCAGCTCACCCAGGGAAGCGGTCCTCCCGGAGCAGTACTTC.

V usage is TRBV7-6 and J usage is TRBJ1-2, with 8 bases fitting TRBD1. The V segment lost 11 bases and the J segment 8 bases; nucleotides outside the gene matches: 16. Germline CDR1 SGHVS, CDR2 FNYEAQ. This CDR3 contains 14 residues. CDR3 coding DNA: TGTGCCTCCCAGCTTGAGCAGGGGGCCGGAGGCTACACCTTC. Its protein product is CASQLEQGAGGYTF.

In this sample, this clonotype turned up a few times. This chain connects TRBV11-2 to TRBJ1-5; D is perhaps TRBD1 (5 bases). The CDR3 spans 16 residues. V lost 5 bases to trimming and J lost 2 bases, with 16 bases between them. Germline CDR1 SGHAT, CDR2 FQNNGV. CDR3 sequence (DNA): TGTGCCAGCAGCCCACTAAAGGGGACCGGCAATCAGCCCCAGCATTTT. Encoded protein: CASSPLKGTGNQPQHF. Filled out from reference TRBV11-2 and TRBJ1-5, the complete variable domain reads EAGVAQSPRYKIIEKRQSVAFWCNPISGHATLYWYQQILGQGPKLLIQFQNNGVVDDSQLPKDRFSAERLKGVDSTLKIQPAKLEDSAVYLCASSPLKGTGNQPQHFGDGTRLSIL.

At least ten counts were recorded for this clonotype. The CDR3 DNA follows: TGTGCCAGCAGCCAAGTACCAGGGGGCTACGAGCAGTACTTC. Translated: CASSQVPGGYEQYF. The genes are TRBV14 and TRBJ2-7; TRBD1 matches at 7 bases. This CDR3 has 14 amino acids. Trimming removed 1 base from V and 3 bases from J; junction bases left unmatched: 3. CDR1 is SGHDN and CDR2 is FVKESK in the germline V gene.

This clonotype was seen ten or more times. CDR3 nucleotides: TGTGCCAGCAGCAACAACTATGGCTACACCTTC. Its translation is CASSNNYGYTF. The J gene is TRBJ1-2, the V gene TRBV7-9, with D unresolved. V gave up 5 bases and J gave up 2 bases, with 3 bases separating them. Germline-derived CDR1 and CDR2 are SEHNR and FQNEAQ (reference sequence). The CDR3 runs to 11 residues. The full variable domain, rest sourced from reference TRBV7-9 and TRBJ1-2, is DTGVSQNPRHKITKRGQNVTFRCDPISEHNRLYWYRQTLGQGPEFLTYFQNEAQLEKSRLLSDRFSAERPKGSFSTLEIQRTEQGDSAMYLCASSNNYGYTFGSGTRLTVV.

V is TRBV18 and J is TRBJ2-7; 7 bases are shared with TRBD1. The CDR3 runs 13 residues. V trimming: 5 bases; J trimming: 7 bases; junction bases outside the gene matches: 8. From germline, CDR1 is KGHSH and CDR2 LQKENI. The CDR3 sequence is CASSFQGVGEQYF. Here the CDR3 DNA reads TGTGCCAGCTCATTTCAGGGGGTAGGAGAGCAGTACTTC.

The chain couples TRBV28 to TRBJ2-1, with 8 positions matching TRBD1. Germline V lookup: CDR1 MDHEN, CDR2 SYDVKM. V gave up 5 bases and J gave up 8 bases; unmatched junction bases: 11. There are 15 residues in the CDR3. The CDR3 nucleotides read TGTGCCAGCAGTATGCGGGACAGGTATTTCGATGAGCAGTTCTTC. This codes for CASSMRDRYFDEQFF.

The chain carries TRBV24-1 and TRBJ1-5, with a possible D match to TRBD1 (5 bases). This CDR3 spans 14 amino acids. The V gene's germline CDR1 is KGHDR and CDR2 SFDVKD. V was trimmed by 5 bases and J by 4 bases, leaving 11 bases between them. The CDR3 sequence: CATSGGRANQPQHF. CDR3 sequence (DNA): TGTGCCACCAGTGGGGGACGGGCGAATCAGCCCCAGCATTTT.

This clonotype has only a few counts. The CDR3 here is CASARSGRDTGELFF. The CDR3 DNA sequence: TGTGCCAGCGCAAGGAGCGGGAGGGACACCGGGGAGCTGTTTTTT. The rearrangement links TRBV11-2 to TRBJ2-2; 10 bases line up with TRBD2. This CDR3 is 15 amino acids long. After removal of 8 bases from V and 3 bases from J, the junction contained 6 bases not matched to a gene. Per the germline V gene, CDR1 is SGHAT and CDR2 is FQNNGV.